The rows below give T cell receptor beta chains drawn from one sample of a study of Ad26.COV2.S vaccination and SARS-CoV-2 variants. Data came from immunoSEQ multiplex PCR; TCRdb stores just in-frame clones and leaves some out. The sample includes some 390,000 clones, approximately 90% seen only once; the top ten take more than 3%. The sequencing here drew on peripheral blood, taken in a trial of Ad26.COV2.S vaccine versus placebo. Receptors originate from a person between 18 and 65 years old who received the Ad26.COV2.S COVID-19 vaccine or a placebo. Each CDR3 is given with its conserved first and last residue.

v_call cdr3_aa
TRBV10-3 CAISRTTGTAGPYGYTF
TRBV7-2 CASSQLTWEYGYTF
TRBV4-3 CASSQEARPAVGSPLHF
TRBV11-2 CASSASTGQNSNQPQHF
TRBV7-9 CASSLVAGIYGYTF
TRBV2 CASSPRVYNEQFF
TRBV3-1/TRBV3-2 CASRTAGELFF
TRBV29-1 CSGGGLNTEAFF
TRBV19 CASSPLVEGGTEAFF
TRBV11-3 CASDYQVYGYTF
TRBV18 CASSPRSGTGENTEAFF
TRBV19 CASSIGGAAQPQPQHF
TRBV6-5 CASSYAGAGYGYTF
TRBV5-6 CASSLSITDTEAFF
TRBV2 CASSQQGSNEKLFF
TRBV10-2 CASSESGGMDTGELFF
TRBV5-1 CASSPIGGTGELFF
TRBV7-8 CASSSHDSYEQYF
TRBV7-2 CASSSGTPVYGYTF
TRBV24-1 CATSDALVTIQYF
TRBV6-5 CASTQGGRVTEAFF
TRBV5-1 CASSLGISVNTEAFF
TRBV10-2 CASRAGTGNQPQHF
TRBV4-1 CASSQEWDINQPQHF
TRBV12-3/TRBV12-4 CASSFSMNTEAFF
TRBV5-4 CASSPGQGATDTQYF
TRBV6-2/TRBV6-3 CASSPMGALDYGYTF
TRBV2 CASIGYQEQYF
TRBV6-5 CASAETYYEQYF
TRBV5-1 CASSLVSRAYEQYF
TRBV7-4 CASSLGVQRGPSTDTQYF
TRBV6-5 CASSYSLGGQPQHF
TRBV5-1 CASSLLTGGGAEGQFF
TRBV2 CASSARTGPYGYTF
TRBV6-1 CASSENAWQGRETQYF
TRBV6-2/TRBV6-3 CASSSRGGGVKIAGELFF
TRBV5-1 CASSWAGNVGNEQFF
TRBV6-5 CASSHQLAGDGIGVF
TRBV2 CASSEHFHYGYTF
TRBV19 CASKRGQNSPLHF
TRBV2 CASSEDTFANTGELFF
TRBV10-3 CAISPWGGTDTQYF
TRBV10-3 CAISAGGSSGANVLTF
TRBV6-5 CASRHGTGNTGELFF
TRBV5-1 CASTLGGTANTEAFF